Sequencing of this T cell receptor (beta chain) was carried out in a study of blood T cell repertoires in COVID-19. CDR1 and CDR2 from the germline V gene are SGHVS and FQNEAQ. Trimming pared 5 bases from V and 9 bases from J, leaving 23 bases between. The CDR3 is 15 residues long. Method: immunoSEQ multiplex PCR; TCRdb's copy keeps in-frame clones and lacks some. Among some 160,000 clones listed, 80% were seen once. The source of this sequence is a man aged 65 to 85 with active or convalescent COVID-19. The sequenced sample consisted of peripheral blood. This chain connects TRBV7-8 to TRBJ2-7; D is possibly TRBD2 (6 bases). The CDR3 DNA sequence: TGTGCCAGCAGCCTTAAAAGTGGCGGGGCCCACGGGCAGTACTTC. It is translated as CASSLKSGGAHGQYF.